These 3 T cell receptor beta chains came from one sample sequenced in a study of human T cells and chemical hapten exposure. Described time point: patch test 1, 2 weeks after DPC sensitization. As to treatment: therapeutic diphenylcyclopropenone sensitization with weekly scalp DPC. TCRdb called the RACE reads again in MiXCR, with one record for every CDR3 protein. The data hold 150,000 or so distinct CDR3 sequences, with approximately 15% observed a single time. The sequencing here drew on whole blood, taken in connection with sensitization to the hapten diphenylcyclopropenone (DPC). The receptors shown here come from a woman aged 25-40 years with alopecia areata. Some clones in this sample may be carry-over from other donors' samples.

There are many counts of this clonotype. The chain combines TRBV28 with TRBJ1-3; D unclear. The CDR3 has 14 residues. The germline V and J ends were trimmed by 6 bases and 1 base, with 10 bases remaining between them. CDR1 is MDHEN and CDR2 is SYDVKM in the germline V gene. Here the CDR3 DNA reads TGTGCCAGCAGCTTTATTGTTTCTGGAAACACCATATATTTT. Its translation: CASSFIVSGNTIYF. The variable domain in full, with the rest retrieved from reference TRBV28 and TRBJ1-3, is DVKVTQSSRYLVKRTGEKVFLECVQDMDHENMFWYRQDPGLGLRLIYFSYDVKMKEKGDIPEGYSVSREKKERFSLILESASTNQTSMYLCASSFIVSGNTIYFGEGSWLTVV.

This clonotype was found a few times. The CDR3 region is CASSLETGRSYEQYF. In DNA, the CDR3 is TGCGCCAGCAGCTTGGAGACAGGTCGCTCCTACGAGCAGTACTTC. The genes are TRBV5-1 and TRBJ2-7; TRBD1 might be the D (6 bases). V shed 0 bases and J shed 0 bases, with 10 bases lying between them. The CDR3 is 15 residues long. Looked up from germline, CDR1 is SGHRS and CDR2 is YFSETQ.

In this sample, this clonotype turned up many times. This chain links TRBV6-1 with TRBJ2-7, with D perhaps TRBD1 or TRBD2 (5 bases each). V lost 7 bases, J lost 2 bases, and 12 bases lay in between. CDR1 and CDR2 (germline): MNHNS, SASEGT. There are 13 residues in the CDR3. The CDR3: CASIWDRAYEQYF. The CDR3 coding sequence is TGTGCCAGCATCTGGGACCGAGCCTACGAGCAGTACTTC.